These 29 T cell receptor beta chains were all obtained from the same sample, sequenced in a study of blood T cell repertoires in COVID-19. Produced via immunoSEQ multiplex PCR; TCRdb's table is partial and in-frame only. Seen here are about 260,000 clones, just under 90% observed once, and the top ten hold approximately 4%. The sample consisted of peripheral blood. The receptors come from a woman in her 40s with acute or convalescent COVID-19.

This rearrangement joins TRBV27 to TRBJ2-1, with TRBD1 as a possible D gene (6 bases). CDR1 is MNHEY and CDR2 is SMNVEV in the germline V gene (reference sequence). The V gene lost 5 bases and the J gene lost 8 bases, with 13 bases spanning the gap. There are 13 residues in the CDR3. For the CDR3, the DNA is TGTGCCAGCAGTCCCTTCAGGGGCGATGAGCAGTTCTTC. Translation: CASSPFRGDEQFF.

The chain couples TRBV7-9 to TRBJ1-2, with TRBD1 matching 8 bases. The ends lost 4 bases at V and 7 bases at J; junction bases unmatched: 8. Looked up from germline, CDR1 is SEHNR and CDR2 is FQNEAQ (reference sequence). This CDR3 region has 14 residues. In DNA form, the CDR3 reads TGTGCCAGCAGCTCCCGGGACAGGATGGGTGGCTACACCTTC. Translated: CASSSRDRMGGYTF.

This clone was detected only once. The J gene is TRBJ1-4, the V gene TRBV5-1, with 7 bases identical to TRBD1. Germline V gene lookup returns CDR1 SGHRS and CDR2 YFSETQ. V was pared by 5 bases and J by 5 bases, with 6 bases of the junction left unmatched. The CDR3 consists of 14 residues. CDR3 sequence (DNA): TGCGCCAGCAGAACCGGGACAGCAAATGAAAAACTGTTTTTT. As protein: CASRTGTANEKLFF.

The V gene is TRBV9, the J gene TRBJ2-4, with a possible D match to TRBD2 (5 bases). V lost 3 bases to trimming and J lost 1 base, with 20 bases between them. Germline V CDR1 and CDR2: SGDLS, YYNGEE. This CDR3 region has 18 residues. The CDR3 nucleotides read TGTGCCAGCAGCGATGCACTAGATCGCCCGGAGGCCAAAAACATTCAGTACTTC. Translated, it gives CASSDALDRPEAKNIQYF.

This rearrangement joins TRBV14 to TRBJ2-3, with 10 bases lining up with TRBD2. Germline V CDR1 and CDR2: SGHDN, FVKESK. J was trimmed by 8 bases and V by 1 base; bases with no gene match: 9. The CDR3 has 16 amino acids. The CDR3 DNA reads TGTGCCAGCAGCCAAGGTCTAGCGGGGGCAGGAGGTACGCAGTATTTT. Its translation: CASSQGLAGAGGTQYF.

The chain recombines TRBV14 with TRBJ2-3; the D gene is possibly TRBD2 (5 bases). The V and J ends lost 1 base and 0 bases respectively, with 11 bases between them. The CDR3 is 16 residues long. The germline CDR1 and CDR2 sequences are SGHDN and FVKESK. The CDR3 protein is CASSQGTGMSTDTQYF. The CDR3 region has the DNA TGTGCCAGCAGCCAAGGGACGGGGATGAGCACAGATACGCAGTATTTT.

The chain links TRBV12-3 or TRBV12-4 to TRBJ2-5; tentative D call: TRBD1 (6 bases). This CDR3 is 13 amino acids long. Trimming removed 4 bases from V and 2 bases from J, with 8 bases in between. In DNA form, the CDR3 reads TGTGCCAGCAGTTCCGGACAGCAAGAGACCCAGTACTTC. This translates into CASSSGQQETQYF.

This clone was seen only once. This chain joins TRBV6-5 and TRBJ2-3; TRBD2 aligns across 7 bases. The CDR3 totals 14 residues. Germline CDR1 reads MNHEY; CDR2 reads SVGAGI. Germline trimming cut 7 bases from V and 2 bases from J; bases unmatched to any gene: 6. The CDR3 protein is CASIGRGVTDTQYF. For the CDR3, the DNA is TGTGCCAGCATTGGACGGGGGGTCACAGATACGCAGTATTTT.

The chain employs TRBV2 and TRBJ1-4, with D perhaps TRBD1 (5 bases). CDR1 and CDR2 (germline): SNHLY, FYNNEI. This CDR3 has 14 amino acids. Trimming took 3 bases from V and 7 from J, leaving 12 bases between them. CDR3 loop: CASSDRALGEKLFF. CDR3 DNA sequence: TGTGCCAGCAGTGACAGGGCGTTGGGTGAAAAACTGTTTTTT.

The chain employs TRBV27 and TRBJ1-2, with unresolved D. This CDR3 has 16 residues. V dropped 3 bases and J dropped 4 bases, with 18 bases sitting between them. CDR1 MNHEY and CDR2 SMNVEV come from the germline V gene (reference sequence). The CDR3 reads CASSFSYSGQSYGYTF. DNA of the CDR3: TGTGCCAGCAGTTTCTCGTACAGCGGCCAGAGCTATGGCTACACCTTC.

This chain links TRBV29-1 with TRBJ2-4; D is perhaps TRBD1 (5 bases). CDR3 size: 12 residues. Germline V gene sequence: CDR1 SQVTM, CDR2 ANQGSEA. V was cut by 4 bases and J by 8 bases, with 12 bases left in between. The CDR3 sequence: CSVVKIGDIQYF. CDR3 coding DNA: TGCAGCGTTGTGAAAATAGGGGACATTCAGTACTTC.

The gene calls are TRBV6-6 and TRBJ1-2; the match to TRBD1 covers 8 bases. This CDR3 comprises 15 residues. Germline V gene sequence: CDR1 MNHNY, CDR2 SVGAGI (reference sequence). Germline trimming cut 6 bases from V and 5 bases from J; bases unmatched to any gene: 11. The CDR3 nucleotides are TGTGCCAGCAGAAAGCAGACAGGGGTCAATTATGGCTACACCTTC. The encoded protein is CASRKQTGVNYGYTF.

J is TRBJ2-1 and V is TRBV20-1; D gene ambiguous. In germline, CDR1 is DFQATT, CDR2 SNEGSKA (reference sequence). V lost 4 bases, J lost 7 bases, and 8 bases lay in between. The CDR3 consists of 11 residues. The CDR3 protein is CSAMRQNEQFF. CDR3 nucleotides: TGCAGTGCTATGCGGCAAAATGAGCAGTTCTTC.

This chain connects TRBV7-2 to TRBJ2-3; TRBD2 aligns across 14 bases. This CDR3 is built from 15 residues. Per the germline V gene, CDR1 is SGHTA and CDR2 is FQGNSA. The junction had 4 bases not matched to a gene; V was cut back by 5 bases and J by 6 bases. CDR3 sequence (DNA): TGTGCCAGCAGCCCGACTAGCGGGGGGGCGGATACGCAGTATTTT. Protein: CASSPTSGGADTQYF.

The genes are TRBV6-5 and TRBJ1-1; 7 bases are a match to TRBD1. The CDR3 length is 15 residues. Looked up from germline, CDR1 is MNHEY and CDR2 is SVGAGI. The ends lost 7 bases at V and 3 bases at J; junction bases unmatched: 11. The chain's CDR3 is CASTGWRGRDTEAFF. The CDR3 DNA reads TGTGCCAGCACTGGATGGAGGGGGCGCGACACTGAAGCTTTCTTT.

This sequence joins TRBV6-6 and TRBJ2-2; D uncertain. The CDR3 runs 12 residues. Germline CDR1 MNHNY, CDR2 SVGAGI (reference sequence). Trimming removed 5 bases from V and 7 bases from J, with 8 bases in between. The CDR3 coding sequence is TGTGCCAGCAGTAGAGATAGCGGGGAGCTGTTTTTT. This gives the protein CASSRDSGELFF.

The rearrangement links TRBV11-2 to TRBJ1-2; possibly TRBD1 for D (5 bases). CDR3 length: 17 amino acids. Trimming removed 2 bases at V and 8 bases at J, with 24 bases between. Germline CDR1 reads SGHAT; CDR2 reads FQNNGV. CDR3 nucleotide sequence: TGTGCCAGCAGCTTAACGCGGGGGACGCCTACCGCGGAGGGCTACACCTTC. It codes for CASSLTRGTPTAEGYTF.

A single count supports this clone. Here the CDR3 DNA reads TGTGCCAGCAGGAACAGGGTTTTTGGCACTGAAGCTTTCTTT. This gives the protein CASRNRVFGTEAFF. V and J are TRBV7-3 and TRBJ1-1; possible D gene TRBD1, 6 bases. The germline V and J ends were trimmed by 6 bases and 4 bases, with 15 bases remaining between them. The CDR3 has 14 amino acids. Germline V gene data show CDR1 as SGHTA and CDR2 as FQGTGA. Full variable domain (outside the CDR3, taken from reference TRBV7-3 and TRBJ1-1): GAGVSQTPSNKVTEKGKYVELRCDPISGHTALYWYRQSLGQGPEFLIYFQGTGAADDSGLPNDRFFAVRPEGSVSTLKIQRTERGDSAVYLCASRNRVFGTEAFFGQGTRLTVV.

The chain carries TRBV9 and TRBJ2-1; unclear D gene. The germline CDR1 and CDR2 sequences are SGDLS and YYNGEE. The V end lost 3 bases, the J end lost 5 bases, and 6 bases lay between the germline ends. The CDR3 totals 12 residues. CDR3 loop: CASSARNNEQFF. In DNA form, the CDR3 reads TGTGCCAGCAGCGCTAGGAACAATGAGCAGTTCTTC.

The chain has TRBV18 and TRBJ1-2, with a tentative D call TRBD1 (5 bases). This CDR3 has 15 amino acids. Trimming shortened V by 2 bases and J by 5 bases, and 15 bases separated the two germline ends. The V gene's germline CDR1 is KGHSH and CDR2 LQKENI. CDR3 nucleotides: TGTGCCAGCTCACCAGGGCAGGGTTCGGAGTATGGCTACACCTTC. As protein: CASSPGQGSEYGYTF.

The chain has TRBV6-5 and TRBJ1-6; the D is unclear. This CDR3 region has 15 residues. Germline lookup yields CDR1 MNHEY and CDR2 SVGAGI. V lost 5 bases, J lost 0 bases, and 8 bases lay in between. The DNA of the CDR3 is TGTGCCAGCAGTCCGATTAGCTCCTATAATTCACCCCTCCACTTT. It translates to CASSPISSYNSPLHF.

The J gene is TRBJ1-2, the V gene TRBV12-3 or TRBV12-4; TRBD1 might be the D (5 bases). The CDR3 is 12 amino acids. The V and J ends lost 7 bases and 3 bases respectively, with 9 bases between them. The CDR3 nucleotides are TGTGCCAGCACCATGACAGACTATGGCTACACCTTC. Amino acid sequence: CASTMTDYGYTF.

The CDR3 region is CASSSRGQGNGYTF. The CDR3 DNA reads TGTGCCAGCAGCTCCCGAGGACAGGGAAACGGCTACACCTTC. V gene TRBV7-9 combines with J gene TRBJ1-2; TRBD1 matches at 8 bases. Germline-derived CDR1 and CDR2 are SEHNR and FQNEAQ (reference sequence). This CDR3 has 14 residues. J lost 8 bases, V lost 4 bases, and 9 bases had no gene match.

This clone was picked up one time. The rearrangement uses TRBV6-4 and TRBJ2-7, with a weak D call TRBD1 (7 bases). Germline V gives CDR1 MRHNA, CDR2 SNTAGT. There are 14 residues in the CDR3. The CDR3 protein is CASIDPGRQGRLPV. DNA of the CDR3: TGTGCCAGCATCGACCCCGGGAGACAGGGCCGCCTCCCAGTC.

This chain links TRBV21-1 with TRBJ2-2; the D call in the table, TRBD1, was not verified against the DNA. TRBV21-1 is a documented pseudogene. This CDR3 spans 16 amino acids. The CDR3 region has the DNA TGTGCCAGCAGCAAAGTCGGGACAGGGGAGAGCGGGGAGCTGTTTTTT. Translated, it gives CASSKVGTGESGELFF.

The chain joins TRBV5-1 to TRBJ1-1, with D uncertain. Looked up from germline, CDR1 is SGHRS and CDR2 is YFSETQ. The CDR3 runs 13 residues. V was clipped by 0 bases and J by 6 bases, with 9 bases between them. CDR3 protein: CASSLGTRAEAFF. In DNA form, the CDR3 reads TGCGCCAGCAGCTTGGGGACGAGGGCTGAAGCTTTCTTT.

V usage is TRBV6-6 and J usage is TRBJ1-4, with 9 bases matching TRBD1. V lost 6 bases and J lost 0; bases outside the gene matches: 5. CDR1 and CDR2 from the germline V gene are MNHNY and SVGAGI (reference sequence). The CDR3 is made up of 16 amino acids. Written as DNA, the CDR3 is TGTGCCAGCAGGTCAACAGGGGGCTCAACTAATGAAAAACTGTTTTTT. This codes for CASRSTGGSTNEKLFF.

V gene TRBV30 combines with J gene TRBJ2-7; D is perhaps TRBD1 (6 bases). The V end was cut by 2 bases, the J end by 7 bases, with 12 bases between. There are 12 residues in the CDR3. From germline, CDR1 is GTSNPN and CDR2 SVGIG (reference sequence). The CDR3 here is CAWSRGSGEQYV. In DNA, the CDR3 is TGTGCCTGGAGTAGGGGGTCTGGAGAGCAGTACGTC.

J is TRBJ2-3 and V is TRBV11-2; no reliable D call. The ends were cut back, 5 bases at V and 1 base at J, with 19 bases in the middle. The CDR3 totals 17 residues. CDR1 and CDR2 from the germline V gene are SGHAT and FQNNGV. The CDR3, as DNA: TGTGCCAGCAGCCCCGATGCCTTTTCAGAGGGCACAGATACGCAGTATTTT. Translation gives CASSPDAFSEGTDTQYF.